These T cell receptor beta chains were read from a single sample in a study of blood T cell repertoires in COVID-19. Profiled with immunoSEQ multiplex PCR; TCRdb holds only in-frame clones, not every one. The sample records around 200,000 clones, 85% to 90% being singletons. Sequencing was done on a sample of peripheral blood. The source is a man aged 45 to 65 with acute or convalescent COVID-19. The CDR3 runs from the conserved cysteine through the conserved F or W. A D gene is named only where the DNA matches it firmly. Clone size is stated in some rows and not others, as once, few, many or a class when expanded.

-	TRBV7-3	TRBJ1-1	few	CASSFGQYTEAFF	TGTGCCAGCAGCTTTGGACAGTACACTGAAGCTTTCTTT
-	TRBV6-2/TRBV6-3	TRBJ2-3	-	CASSYSSTRHTQYF	TGTGCCAGCAGTTACTCGAGCACCCGTCATACGCAGTATTTT
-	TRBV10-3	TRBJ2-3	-	CAISVQGPTDTQYF	TGTGCCATCAGTGTTCAGGGGCCCACAGATACGCAGTATTTT
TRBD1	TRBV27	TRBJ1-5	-	CASSKGQSVSQPQHF	TGTGCCAGCAGTAAGGGACAGTCCGTCAGCCAGCCCCAGCATTTT
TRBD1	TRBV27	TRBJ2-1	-	CASSLDRGYNEQFF	TGTGCCAGCAGTCTCGACAGGGGCTACAATGAGCAGTTCTTC
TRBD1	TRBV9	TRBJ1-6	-	CASSVSGQGVNSPLHF	TGTGCCAGCAGCGTATCGGGACAGGGGGTTAATTCACCCCTCCACTTT
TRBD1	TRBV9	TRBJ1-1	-	CASSVSGGEGNTEAFF	TGTGCCAGCAGCGTTTCAGGGGGCGAGGGGAACACTGAAGCTTTCTTT
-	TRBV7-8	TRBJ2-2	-	CASSLGARGTGELFF	TGTGCCAGCAGCTTAGGTGCCCGGGGAACCGGGGAGCTGTTTTTT
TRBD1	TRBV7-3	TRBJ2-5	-	CASSLGNGQGLGETQYF	TGTGCCAGCAGCTTAGGAAATGGACAGGGGCTGGGAGAGACCCAGTACTTC
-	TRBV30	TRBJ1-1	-	CAWTPWEWGNTEAFF	TGTGCCTGGACTCCATGGGAGTGGGGGAACACTGAAGCTTTCTTT
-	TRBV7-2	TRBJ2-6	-	CASSFKGASGANVLTF	TGTGCCAGCAGCTTTAAGGGAGCCTCTGGGGCCAACGTCCTGACTTTC
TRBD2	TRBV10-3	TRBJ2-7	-	CAIRVGLAGGPGAYEQYF	TGTGCCATCAGGGTCGGACTAGCGGGAGGGCCCGGGGCGTACGAGCAGTACTTC
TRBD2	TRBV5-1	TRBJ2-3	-	CASSLSLAGGRHTQYF	TGCGCCAGCAGCTTGAGTTTAGCGGGGGGGCGGCATACGCAGTATTTT
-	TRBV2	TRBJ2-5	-	CASSEVREETQYF	TGTGCCAGCAGTGAGGTCAGGGAAGAGACCCAGTACTTC
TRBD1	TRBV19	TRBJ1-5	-	CASARQGLSNQPQHF	TGTGCCAGTGCCCGACAGGGTCTGAGCAATCAGCCCCAGCATTTT
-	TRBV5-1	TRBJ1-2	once	CASRTGTMNGYTF	TGCGCCAGCAGAACCGGGACAATGAATGGCTACACCTTC
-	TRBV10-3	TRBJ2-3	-	CAISLTGAGDTQYF	TGTGCCATCAGCTTGACAGGCGCGGGAGATACGCAGTATTTT
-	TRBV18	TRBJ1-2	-	CASSPAGTNYGYTF	TGTGCCAGCTCACCGGCGGGGACTAACTATGGCTACACCTTC
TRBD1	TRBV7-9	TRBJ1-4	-	CASSPGQVNEKLFF	TGTGCCAGCAGTCCTGGACAGGTTAATGAAAAACTGTTTTTT
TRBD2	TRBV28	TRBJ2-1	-	CASSSAGTSGVSSYNEQFF	TGTGCCAGCAGTTCCGCCGGGACTAGCGGGGTTAGCTCCTACAATGAGCAGTTCTTC
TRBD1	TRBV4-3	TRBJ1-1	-	CASSQATGVTEAFF	TGCGCCAGCAGCCAGGCAACAGGGGTGACTGAAGCTTTCTTT
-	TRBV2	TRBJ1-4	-	CASNQGFTTNEKLFF	TGTGCCAGCAACCAGGGATTCACAACTAATGAAAAACTGTTTTTT
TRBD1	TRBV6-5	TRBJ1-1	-	CASRTGIITGGEAFF	TGTGCCAGCAGGACAGGGATAATTACCGGAGGTGAAGCTTTCTTT
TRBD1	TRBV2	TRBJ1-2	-	CASSSDRGIYGYTF	TGTGCCAGCAGTAGTGACAGGGGGATCTATGGCTACACCTTC